This T cell receptor (beta chain) appears in the sequencing data of a study of brain metastases from non-small cell lung cancer. Generated by immunoSEQ multiplex PCR, the TCRdb table keeps only in-frame clones and is missing some. The sample lists approximately 1,900 clones, approximately 80% seen once, with less than 8.5% in the top ten. Study-level findings and limits: Brain metastases shared most TCR repertoire with primaries, with sparse T cells.

A note on this clone: Its antigen remains unidentified.

This CDR3 is built from 15 residues. Trimming removed 4 bases from V and 1 base from J; junction bases left unmatched: 6. Germline lookup yields CDR1 KGHSH and CDR2 LQKENI. This clonotype originated in a donor at least 40 years old with non-small cell lung cancer. Sequencing input: tissue from a brain metastasis. The genes are TRBV18 and TRBJ1-2, with TRBD1 matching 7 bases. The CDR3, as DNA: TGTGCCAGCTCACAAGACGGACAGGATAACTATGGCTACACCTTC. Amino acids: CASSQDGQDNYGYTF.